A selection of T cell receptor beta chains follows, all from one sample in a study of blood T cell repertoires in COVID-19. Assay used: immunoSEQ multiplex PCR; TCRdb lists only in-frame clones, some missing. The table lists about 120,000 clones, roughly 80% of them singletons. The sample consisted of peripheral blood. These receptors were taken from a man aged 55-75 years with acute or convalescent COVID-19. Both conserved end residues are part of each CDR3. Fields, in order: clone size, D gene, V gene, J gene, CDR3 DNA, CDR3 protein. A D gene is named only where the DNA matches it firmly. Not all rows give a size; the values are once, few, many and, for expanded clones, a class.

clone size: .; D gene: .; V gene: TRBV30; J gene: TRBJ1-1; CDR3 DNA: TGTGCCTGGAGTGGCCCCCCCTCGGGAGCTTTCTTT; CDR3 protein: CAWSGPPSGAFF
clone size: once; D gene: .; V gene: TRBV19; J gene: TRBJ1-5; CDR3 DNA: TGTGCCAGTATCTCCCAGATTAATAGCAATCAGCCCCAGCATTTT; CDR3 protein: CASISQINSNQPQHF
clone size: .; D gene: TRBD1; V gene: TRBV3-1/TRBV3-2; J gene: TRBJ2-7; CDR3 DNA: TGTGCCAGTAGGAACCGAGACAGGGGCTACGAGCAGTACTTC; CDR3 protein: CASRNRDRGYEQYF
clone size: few; D gene: TRBD2; V gene: TRBV7-3; J gene: TRBJ2-2; CDR3 DNA: TGTGCCAGCAGCCCAAATGGACTAGCGGTAAACACCGGGGAGCTGTTTTTT; CDR3 protein: CASSPNGLAVNTGELFF
clone size: .; D gene: .; V gene: TRBV6-5; J gene: TRBJ1-1; CDR3 DNA: TGTGCCAGCAGAAGCTTTGGAGCTTTGAACACTGAAGCTTTCTTT; CDR3 protein: CASRSFGALNTEAFF
clone size: .; D gene: .; V gene: TRBV7-9; J gene: TRBJ2-3; CDR3 DNA: TGTGCCAGCAGCTTAGCGGGGAGGATAGATACGCAGTATTTT; CDR3 protein: CASSLAGRIDTQYF
clone size: .; D gene: .; V gene: TRBV9; J gene: TRBJ1-1; CDR3 DNA: TGTGCCAGCAGCGTAGCAGGGTCGAGCACTGAAGCTTTCTTT; CDR3 protein: CASSVAGSSTEAFF
clone size: few; D gene: .; V gene: TRBV21-1; J gene: TRBJ2-1; CDR3 DNA: TGTGCCAGCAGCAGGAGGAGGGCCCGGGACAATGAGCAGTTCTTC; CDR3 protein: CASSRRRARDNEQFF
clone size: once; D gene: TRBD1; V gene: TRBV18; J gene: TRBJ1-1; CDR3 DNA: TGTGCCAGCTCGAGGGGACAGGGGTATTCTGAAGCTTTCTTT; CDR3 protein: CASSRGQGYSEAFF
clone size: .; D gene: .; V gene: TRBV19; J gene: TRBJ2-5; CDR3 DNA: TGTGCCAGTAGTATTATGACGGGAGAGGAGACCCAGTACTTC; CDR3 protein: CASSIMTGEETQYF
clone size: .; D gene: .; V gene: TRBV6-5; J gene: TRBJ2-7; CDR3 DNA: TGTGCCAGCAGTTTCACAGAGTCCGAGCAGTACTTC; CDR3 protein: CASSFTESEQYF
clone size: .; D gene: .; V gene: TRBV30; J gene: TRBJ1-5; CDR3 DNA: TGTGCCTGGAGTGTACAGGGCGGCAATCAGCCCCAGCATTTT; CDR3 protein: CAWSVQGGNQPQHF
clone size: .; D gene: .; V gene: TRBV15; J gene: TRBJ1-1; CDR3 DNA: TGTGCCACCAGCCGGGGGTCCACTGAAGCTTTCTTT; CDR3 protein: CATSRGSTEAFF
clone size: .; D gene: .; V gene: TRBV15; J gene: TRBJ2-3; CDR3 DNA: TGTGCCACCAGCAGAGGGTCGGGTACGCAGTATTTT; CDR3 protein: CATSRGSGTQYF
clone size: few; D gene: TRBD1; V gene: TRBV3-1/TRBV3-2; J gene: TRBJ2-7; CDR3 DNA: TGTGCCAGCAGTCGACAGGGGAACTACGAGCAGTACTTC; CDR3 protein: CASSRQGNYEQYF
clone size: .; D gene: .; V gene: TRBV4-1; J gene: TRBJ2-3; CDR3 DNA: TGCGCCAGCAGCCACCAAAGGGGGACAGATACGCAGTATTTT; CDR3 protein: CASSHQRGTDTQYF
clone size: .; D gene: TRBD1; V gene: TRBV6-5; J gene: TRBJ1-1; CDR3 DNA: TGTGCCAGCAGGAGGGACAGGGGGCCTACTGAAGCTTTCTTT; CDR3 protein: CASRRDRGPTEAFF
clone size: .; D gene: .; V gene: TRBV29-1; J gene: TRBJ2-1; CDR3 DNA: TGCAGCGCCACAGGGAATGAGCAGTTCTTC; CDR3 protein: CSATGNEQFF
clone size: .; D gene: .; V gene: TRBV14; J gene: TRBJ1-2; CDR3 DNA: TGTGCCAGCAGCCAAACCAGGAACTATGGCTACACCTTC; CDR3 protein: CASSQTRNYGYTF
clone size: .; D gene: .; V gene: TRBV5-1; J gene: TRBJ1-2; CDR3 DNA: TGCGCCAGCAGCCCAGACACATATGGCTACACCTTC; CDR3 protein: CASSPDTYGYTF
clone size: once; D gene: .; V gene: TRBV6-1; J gene: TRBJ1-1; CDR3 DNA: TGTGCCAGCAGTGAGGGGGTTGGGGGCGCAAGGAACACTGAAGCTTTCTTT; CDR3 protein: CASSEGVGGARNTEAFF
clone size: .; D gene: TRBD1; V gene: TRBV30; J gene: TRBJ1-1; CDR3 DNA: TGTGCCTGGATCCAACCCGGGACAGGGCGGACTGAAGCTTTCTTT; CDR3 protein: CAWIQPGTGRTEAFF
clone size: .; D gene: .; V gene: TRBV2; J gene: TRBJ1-5; CDR3 DNA: TGTGCCAGCACGCCCCGGGGTCTCAATCAGCCCCAGCATTTT; CDR3 protein: CASTPRGLNQPQHF
clone size: few; D gene: TRBD2; V gene: TRBV5-1; J gene: TRBJ2-5; CDR3 DNA: TGCGCCAGCAGCTTGGAGGTAGCGGGGGGGCTCGAGGGCGACCAGTACTTC; CDR3 protein: CASSLEVAGGLEGDQYF
clone size: few; D gene: TRBD1; V gene: TRBV19; J gene: TRBJ1-2; CDR3 DNA: TGTGCCAGTAGGACAGGGGGCGCCTATGGCTACACCTTC; CDR3 protein: CASRTGGAYGYTF
clone size: once; D gene: TRBD1; V gene: TRBV19; J gene: TRBJ1-4; CDR3 DNA: TGTGCCAGTAGTCCCCGACAGGGCCCTCCTAATGAAAAACTGTTTTTT; CDR3 protein: CASSPRQGPPNEKLFF
clone size: .; D gene: TRBD2; V gene: TRBV5-1; J gene: TRBJ2-2; CDR3 DNA: TGCGCCAGCAGCGTGGGACTAGCGGGAGCCACCGGGGAGCTGTTTTTT; CDR3 protein: CASSVGLAGATGELFF
clone size: once; D gene: TRBD1; V gene: TRBV7-9; J gene: TRBJ1-2; CDR3 DNA: TGTGCCAGCAGCATCGCAGGGGGGCCTAACTATGGCTACACCTTC; CDR3 protein: CASSIAGGPNYGYTF
clone size: .; D gene: .; V gene: TRBV30; J gene: TRBJ1-1; CDR3 DNA: TGTGCCTTCGTAGACTCAGGAGGCAGACATATGAACACTGAAGCTTTCTTT; CDR3 protein: CAFVDSGGRHMNTEAFF
clone size: .; D gene: .; V gene: TRBV11-2; J gene: TRBJ1-2; CDR3 DNA: TGTGCCAGCAGCTTAATTTTCCGACAGGTCGATGGCTACACCTTC; CDR3 protein: CASSLIFRQVDGYTF
clone size: once; D gene: TRBD1; V gene: TRBV19; J gene: TRBJ1-4; CDR3 DNA: TGTGCCAGTAGTGGATTGGGACAGGGGAATGAAAAACTGTTTTTT; CDR3 protein: CASSGLGQGNEKLFF
clone size: .; D gene: .; V gene: TRBV7-8; J gene: TRBJ2-5; CDR3 DNA: TGTGCCAGCAGCTTAGGTCTCCTCGAGACCCAGTACTTC; CDR3 protein: CASSLGLLETQYF
clone size: .; D gene: .; V gene: TRBV19; J gene: TRBJ2-7; CDR3 DNA: TGTGCCAGTAGTATGGCGGAGGGATCCTACGAGCAGTACTTC; CDR3 protein: CASSMAEGSYEQYF
clone size: .; D gene: TRBD2; V gene: TRBV5-1; J gene: TRBJ2-7; CDR3 DNA: TGCGCCAGCAGCCAGACTAGCGGGGGGCCCACCAAGCAGTACTTC; CDR3 protein: CASSQTSGGPTKQYF
clone size: .; D gene: TRBD2; V gene: TRBV7-3; J gene: TRBJ2-2; CDR3 DNA: TGTGCCAGCAGCCGGACGCGGGAGGACACCGGGGAGCTGTTTTTT; CDR3 protein: CASSRTREDTGELFF
clone size: .; D gene: .; V gene: TRBV5-1; J gene: TRBJ2-7; CDR3 DNA: TGCGCCAGCAGCTTGGCCGTCGGCTACGAGCAGTACTTC; CDR3 protein: CASSLAVGYEQYF
clone size: .; D gene: .; V gene: TRBV10-1; J gene: TRBJ2-1; CDR3 DNA: TGCGCCAGCCTCGAGCAGTTCTTC; CDR3 protein: CASLEQFF
clone size: .; D gene: TRBD2; V gene: TRBV18; J gene: TRBJ2-1; CDR3 DNA: TGTGCCAGCTCACCAGTAAGCGGGGGGGCCTCCTACAATGAGCAGTTCTTC; CDR3 protein: CASSPVSGGASYNEQFF
clone size: .; D gene: .; V gene: TRBV15; J gene: TRBJ2-7; CDR3 DNA: TGTGCCACCAGCAGAGATCCAGGGCTCGACGAGCAGTACTTC; CDR3 protein: CATSRDPGLDEQYF
clone size: .; D gene: TRBD1; V gene: TRBV2; J gene: TRBJ1-2; CDR3 DNA: TGTGCCAGCAGTGAAGTACGAAGGGGGCAAAGTGGCTACACCTTC; CDR3 protein: CASSEVRRGQSGYTF
clone size: .; D gene: .; V gene: TRBV20-1; J gene: TRBJ1-3; CDR3 DNA: TGCAGTGTCTACTCTGGAAACACCATATATTTT; CDR3 protein: CSVYSGNTIYF
clone size: .; D gene: .; V gene: TRBV12-3/TRBV12-4; J gene: TRBJ2-2; CDR3 DNA: TGTGCCAGCAAGTACACGAACACCGGGGAGCTGTTTTTT; CDR3 protein: CASKYTNTGELFF
clone size: few; D gene: .; V gene: TRBV5-1; J gene: TRBJ1-4; CDR3 DNA: TGCGCCAGCAGGTCGGACAGCACTAATGAAAAACTGTTTTTT; CDR3 protein: CASRSDSTNEKLFF
clone size: .; D gene: .; V gene: TRBV10-3; J gene: TRBJ1-2; CDR3 DNA: TGTGCCAGAAGCAGGGGATTAAACTATGGCTACACCTTC; CDR3 protein: CARSRGLNYGYTF
clone size: .; D gene: .; V gene: TRBV28; J gene: TRBJ1-2; CDR3 DNA: TGTGCCAGCAGTTTGAGCCAGGGCGCCTATGGCTACACCTTC; CDR3 protein: CASSLSQGAYGYTF
clone size: few; D gene: TRBD1; V gene: TRBV7-3; J gene: TRBJ1-2; CDR3 DNA: TGTGCCAGCAGCCCGCACAAAGACAGGGGATGGAGAGGCTACACCTTC; CDR3 protein: CASSPHKDRGWRGYTF
clone size: .; D gene: .; V gene: TRBV4-2; J gene: TRBJ2-7; CDR3 DNA: TGTGCCAGCAGCCAAGTCGGGGACTACGAGCAGTACTTC; CDR3 protein: CASSQVGDYEQYF
clone size: .; D gene: .; V gene: TRBV18; J gene: TRBJ1-5; CDR3 DNA: TGTGCCAGCTCTCTTAATAGCAATCAGCCCCAGCATTTT; CDR3 protein: CASSLNSNQPQHF
clone size: .; D gene: .; V gene: TRBV6-1; J gene: TRBJ2-7; CDR3 DNA: TGTGCCAGCAGTGAAAACCTAAATCCTACCTACGAGCAGTACTTC; CDR3 protein: CASSENLNPTYEQYF
clone size: .; D gene: TRBD1; V gene: TRBV28; J gene: TRBJ2-7; CDR3 DNA: TGTGCCAGCAGTTTGGGGACAGGGGTTTCGGGGGAGCAGTACTTC; CDR3 protein: CASSLGTGVSGEQYF
clone size: .; D gene: .; V gene: TRBV2; J gene: TRBJ2-1; CDR3 DNA: TGTGCCAGCAGTGATTCTAACGGACAGTTCAATGAGCAGTTCTTC; CDR3 protein: CASSDSNGQFNEQFF